The 21 T cell receptor beta chains reported below all come from one sample, sequenced in a study of blood T cell repertoires in COVID-19. TCRdb's copy holds only in-frame clones and misses some; the assay was immunoSEQ multiplex PCR. Of some 100,000 clones listed, about nine tenths were seen once; the top ten hold more than 5%. The source material was peripheral blood. The receptors stem from a man in his 70s with acute or convalescent COVID-19.

The chain combines TRBV5-1 with TRBJ2-2, with D perhaps TRBD2 (5 bases). Between the trimmed V and J ends, which lost 2 bases and 8 bases, there was a span of 16 bases. Germline lookup yields CDR1 SGHRS and CDR2 YFSETQ. This CDR3 comprises 15 residues. The chain's CDR3 is CASSFPRVATGELFF. CDR3 nucleotides: TGCGCCAGCAGCTTCCCGCGGGTTGCCACGGGGGAGCTGTTTTTT.

The rearrangement uses TRBV9 and TRBJ2-1, with TRBD1 matching 8 bases. The CDR3 sequence is 14 residues long. Trimming at V came to 4 bases and at J to 3 bases, leaving 3 bases not matched to a gene. Germline V gives CDR1 SGDLS, CDR2 YYNGEE. DNA of the CDR3: TGTGCCAGCAGCCCGACAGGGGACTACAATGAGCAGTTCTTC. Its protein product is CASSPTGDYNEQFF.

The rearrangement links TRBV5-1 to TRBJ1-5, with D possibly matching TRBD1 (6 bases). The CDR3 is 15 amino acids. V lost 2 bases to trimming and J lost 2 bases, with 11 bases between them. The V gene's germline CDR1 is SGHRS and CDR2 YFSETQ. The DNA of the CDR3 is TGCGCCAGCAGCTTTGGATCAGGGGGCAATCAGCCCCAGCATTTT. Its protein product is CASSFGSGGNQPQHF.

The chain links TRBV7-8 to TRBJ1-3; tentatively, D is TRBD1 (6 bases). Deletions cut 5 bases from V and 0 bases from J, with 17 bases between. CDR3 length: 17 amino acids. Germline assignment: CDR1 SGHVS and CDR2 FQNEAQ. This chain's CDR3 is CASSPNRVLDSGNTIYF. The CDR3 coding sequence is TGTGCCAGCAGCCCAAACAGGGTATTGGACTCTGGAAACACCATATATTTT.

The genes are TRBV7-2 and TRBJ1-6, with D possibly matching TRBD1 (6 bases). The CDR3 contains 16 residues. The germline gives CDR1 SGHTA, CDR2 FQGNSA. V lost 2 bases and J 7 bases, leaving 15 bases between the germline ends. Here the CDR3 reads CASSLRTQGNNSPLHF. For the CDR3, the DNA is TGTGCCAGCAGCTTAAGAACCCAGGGGAACAATTCACCCCTCCACTTT.

The V call is TRBV18, the J call TRBJ1-2; D gene uncertain. Germline CDR1 is KGHSH and CDR2 is LQKENI. The V gene lost 3 bases and the J gene lost 7 bases, with 12 bases spanning the gap. The CDR3 runs 13 residues. CDR3 loop: CASSPPGVGGYTF. The CDR3, as DNA: TGTGCCAGCTCACCCCCCGGGGTAGGTGGCTACACCTTC.

The chain is built from TRBV4-1 and TRBJ1-2; tentatively, D is TRBD1 (6 bases). This CDR3 is built from 14 residues. Germline CDR1 MGHRA, CDR2 YSYEKL. V was shortened by 3 bases and J by 8 bases, with 16 bases between the two germline ends. The CDR3 region has the DNA TGCGCCAGCAGCCACGTTACAGGGTATACAGGCTACACCTTC. It is translated as CASSHVTGYTGYTF.

The genes are TRBV19 and TRBJ1-5, with 8 nucleotides matching TRBD1. CDR1 and CDR2 from the germline V gene are LNHDA and SQIVND (reference sequence). Unmatched junction bases numbered 4, after V lost 1 base and J lost 2 bases. The length of the CDR3 is 16 residues. The CDR3 sequence is CASSIGTGSRNQPQHF. The CDR3, as DNA: TGTGCCAGTAGTATAGGGACAGGGAGTCGCAATCAGCCCCAGCATTTT.

V gene TRBV5-4 combines with J gene TRBJ1-4; TRBD1 matches at 10 bases. The V gene end was trimmed by 4 bases and the J gene end by 3 bases; junction bases not matched to a gene: 3. The CDR3 is made up of 15 amino acids. Germline CDR1 SGHNT, CDR2 YYREEE (reference sequence). CDR3 in amino acids: CASSRTGGPNEKLFF. CDR3 DNA sequence: TGTGCCAGCAGCCGGACAGGGGGACCTAATGAAAAACTGTTTTTT. The full variable domain, rest sourced from reference TRBV5-4 and TRBJ1-4, is ETGVTQSPTHLIKTRGQQVTLRCSSQSGHNTVSWYQQALGQGPQFIFQYYREEENGRGNFPPRFSGLQFPNYSSELNVNALELDDSALYLCASSRTGGPNEKLFFGSGTQLSVL.

The J gene is TRBJ2-5, the V gene TRBV11-3; possible D gene TRBD2, 5 bases. Trimming took off 1 base at V and 6 bases at J, with 12 bases between the two ends. Per the germline V gene, CDR1 is SGHNT and CDR2 is YENEEA. The CDR3 is 14 residues long. In DNA form, the CDR3 reads TGTGCCAGCAGCTTAGGTGGGAGCGAGAAGACCCAGTACTTC. Translating it yields CASSLGGSEKTQYF.

J is TRBJ1-5 and V is TRBV19; TRBD1 matches at 10 bases. This CDR3 is built from 16 residues. Germline-derived CDR1 and CDR2 are LNHDA and SQIVND (reference sequence). The V and J ends lost 4 bases and 0 bases, in that order; junction bases with no gene match: 3. The CDR3 coding sequence is TGTGCCAGTAGTACCGGGACAGGGGATAGCAATCAGCCCCAGCATTTT. As protein: CASSTGTGDSNQPQHF.

The chain employs TRBV11-3 and TRBJ2-3, with 8 positions matching TRBD2. Germline CDR1 and CDR2: SGHNT and YENEEA. This CDR3 spans 17 amino acids. V trimming: 5 bases; J trimming: 1 base; junction bases outside the gene matches: 11. The CDR3 nucleotides are TGTGCCAGCAGCGCCCGGAAGGGGACTAGGGGCACAGATACGCAGTATTTT. Protein sequence: CASSARKGTRGTDTQYF.

The V and J genes are TRBV6-5 and TRBJ1-1; possible D gene TRBD1, 6 bases. Germline V gene sequence: CDR1 MNHEY, CDR2 SVGAGI. V was shortened by 7 bases and J by 1 base, with 10 bases between the two germline ends. The CDR3 has 13 amino acids. CDR3 loop: CASTWTENTEAFF. The CDR3 nucleotides read TGTGCCAGCACCTGGACAGAGAACACTGAAGCTTTCTTT.

V usage is TRBV27 and J usage is TRBJ1-5, with D maybe TRBD1 (5 bases). CDR1 is MNHEY and CDR2 is SMNVEV in the germline V gene (reference sequence). Trimming took 1 base from V and 4 from J, leaving 8 bases between them. The CDR3 runs to 14 residues. The CDR3 region has the DNA TGTGCCAGCAGTTTATTAGCAGGGAATCAGCCCCAGCATTTT. Its protein is CASSLLAGNQPQHF.

The CDR3 DNA follows: TGTGCCAGCAGTTACTCGAATAGCTACGAGCAGTACTTC. It yields the protein CASSYSNSYEQYF. This chain joins TRBV6-6 and TRBJ2-7; D unresolved. The CDR3 extends over 13 amino acids. Trimming removed 0 bases from V and 3 bases from J, with 6 bases in between. Germline V gene lookup returns CDR1 MNHNY and CDR2 SVGAGI (reference sequence).

This rearrangement joins TRBV5-6 to TRBJ2-7; D is possibly TRBD1 (7 bases). With 2 bases removed from V and 7 bases from J, the gap between germline ends came to 10 bases. CDR1 and CDR2 from the germline V gene are SGHDT and YYEEEE. This CDR3 region has 12 residues. CDR3 DNA: TGTGCCAGCAGCTTTCCAGGGGGGGAGCAGTACTTC. It translates to CASSFPGGEQYF.

The chain has TRBV6-1 and TRBJ1-1; 10 bases align to TRBD1. This CDR3 has 15 amino acids. With 5 bases clipped from V and 3 bases from J, the junction kept 6 bases outside the gene matches. CDR1 is MNHNS, CDR2 SASEGT, per germline. CDR3 loop: CASSPGTGADTEAFF. Here the CDR3 DNA reads TGTGCCAGCAGTCCGGGGACAGGGGCGGACACTGAAGCTTTCTTT.

The rearrangement links TRBV2 to TRBJ1-5; TRBD1 is a possible D gene (5 bases). The germline V gene encodes CDR1 SNHLY and CDR2 FYNNEI. This CDR3 contains 15 residues. V lost 4 bases and J lost 0, with 10 bases in between. As DNA, the CDR3 is TGTGCCAGCAGTGGACAGACCTATAGCAATCAGCCCCAGCATTTT. Encoded protein: CASSGQTYSNQPQHF.

This sequence joins TRBV5-1 and TRBJ2-2, with 9 nucleotides matching TRBD2. The CDR3 is made up of 16 amino acids. Looked up from germline, CDR1 is SGHRS and CDR2 is YFSETQ. The V segment lost 0 bases and the J segment 2 bases; nucleotides outside the gene matches: 2. The chain's CDR3 is CASSLVLAGNTGELFF. CDR3 nucleotides: TGCGCCAGCAGCTTGGTACTAGCGGGTAACACCGGGGAGCTGTTTTTT. Based on the CDR3 plus reference TRBV5-1 and TRBJ2-2, the full variable domain is KAGVTQTPRYLIKTRGQQVTLSCSPISGHRSVSWYQQTPGQGLQFLFEYFSETQRNKGNFPGRFSGRQFSNSRSEMNVSTLELGDSALYLCASSLVLAGNTGELFFGEGSRLTVL.

The V and J genes are TRBV7-9 and TRBJ2-1; tentative D call: TRBD2 (5 bases). Germline CDR1 SEHNR, CDR2 FQNEAQ (reference sequence). There are 13 residues in the CDR3. Between the trimmed V and J ends, which lost 8 bases and 5 bases, there was a span of 13 bases. The CDR3 nucleotides read TGTGCCAGCGAGGTGCGGGTAAACAATGAGCAGTTCTTC. Encoded protein: CASEVRVNNEQFF.

This chain's CDR3 is CASSFRTSGRGNEQFF. Written as DNA, the CDR3 is TGTGCCAGCAGTTTCCGGACTAGCGGGAGGGGAAATGAGCAGTTCTTC. The J gene is TRBJ2-1, the V gene TRBV27, with 15 bases identical to TRBD2. The germline V gene has CDR1 MNHEY and CDR2 SMNVEV (reference sequence). CDR3 size: 16 residues. Trimming cost V 3 bases and J 7 bases; bases outside gene matches: 4.